This T cell receptor beta chain was retrieved from a study of T cell responses to AZD1222 COVID-19 vaccine. Trimming shortened V by 4 bases and J by 5 bases, and 12 bases separated the two germline ends. CDR1 and CDR2 from the germline V gene are SGDLS and YYNGEE. The length of the CDR3 is 13 residues. Regarding the study as a whole: Recipients of two AZD1222 doses showed rising Spike-specific TCR breadth and depth. It should be noted that donors were predominantly white British and more often female, and clonal diversity was possibly underestimated. Of the AZD1222 recipients, only 5 to 7 were seropositive at baseline. The study found vaccine-associated CD4 TCRs spanning spike, dominant at 160-218 and 743-854.

This table comes from immunoSEQ multiplex PCR, and its TCRdb copy is limited to in-frame clones, with some not included. The data show around 79,000 clones, more than 70% seen once. This clone occurred a few times. Its target is unknown. The sequence was obtained from an adult in good health. The material sequenced was peripheral blood, taken on day 0 of AZD1222 vaccination. J is TRBJ1-1 and V is TRBV9; D is possibly TRBD1 (5 bases). The CDR3: CASSPQGWTEAFF. Written as DNA, the CDR3 is TGTGCCAGCAGCCCCCAGGGATGGACTGAAGCTTTCTTT.